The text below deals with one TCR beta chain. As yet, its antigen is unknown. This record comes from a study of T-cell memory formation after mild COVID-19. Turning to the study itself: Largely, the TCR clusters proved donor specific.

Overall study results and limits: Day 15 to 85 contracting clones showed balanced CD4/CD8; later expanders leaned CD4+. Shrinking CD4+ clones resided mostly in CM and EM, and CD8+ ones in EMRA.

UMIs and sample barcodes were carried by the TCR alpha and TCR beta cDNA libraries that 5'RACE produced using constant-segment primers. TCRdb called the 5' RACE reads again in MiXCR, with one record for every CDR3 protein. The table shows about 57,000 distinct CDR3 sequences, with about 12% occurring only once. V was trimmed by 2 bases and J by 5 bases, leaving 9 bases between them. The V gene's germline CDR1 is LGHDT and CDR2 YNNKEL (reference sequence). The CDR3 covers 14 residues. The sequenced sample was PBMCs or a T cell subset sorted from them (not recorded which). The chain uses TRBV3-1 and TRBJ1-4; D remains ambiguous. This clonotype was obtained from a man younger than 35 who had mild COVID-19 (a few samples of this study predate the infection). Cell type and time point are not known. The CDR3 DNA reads TGTGCCAGCAGCCAACGGGATCGGAATGAAAAACTGTTTTTT. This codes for CASSQRDRNEKLFF.